A selection of T cell receptor beta chains follows, all from one sample in a study of human T cells and chemical hapten exposure. TCRdb processed the RACE reads anew with MiXCR; each CDR3 protein has one entry. The table has 55,000 to 75,000 distinct CDR3 sequences, 9.5% to 15% seen once. This sample comprised whole blood, obtained in connection with sensitization to the hapten diphenylcyclopropenone (DPC). The receptors were sampled from a man aged 25 to 40 with alopecia areata. Some clones in this sample may be carry-over from other donors' samples. Both conserved end residues are part of each CDR3. Fields, in order: D gene, J gene, clone size, V gene, CDR3 DNA, CDR3 protein. D genes are given only for firm matches. Clone size is not always given. Where it is, it says once, few, many or a class for expanded clones.

>NA|TRBJ2-7|many|TRBV4-1
TGCGCCAGCAGCCAAGGGGTCCGGAGCCTCGCATACGAGCAGTACTTC
CASSQGVRSLAYEQYF
>NA|TRBJ1-2|NA|TRBV6-1
TGTGCCAGCAGTGAACTGTTTGGCGCGGACTATGGCTACACCTTC
CASSELFGADYGYTF
>TRBD1|TRBJ1-5|few|TRBV30
TGTGCCTGGAGGGATCGACAGGGGAATCAGCCCCAGCATTTT
CAWRDRQGNQPQHF
>NA|TRBJ2-6|NA|TRBV6-2/TRBV6-3
TGTGCCAGCAGCTCCTTCTCTGGGGCCAACGTCCTGACTTTC
CASSSFSGANVLTF
>NA|TRBJ2-3|many|TRBV4-1
TGCGCCAGCAGCCGAGACCGGTCCTCGAGGGATACGCAGTATTTT
CASSRDRSSRDTQYF
>NA|TRBJ2-3|NA|TRBV3-1
TGTGCCAGCAGCCACCGCCCAGAAACAGATACGCAGTATTTT
CASSHRPETDTQYF
>NA|TRBJ1-5|many|TRBV12-3/TRBV12-4
TGTGCCAGCAGTTTACGAGCAGATCAGCCCCAGCATTTT
CASSLRADQPQHF
>NA|TRBJ2-2|few|TRBV5-1
TGCGCCAGCAGGAGAAGCGACCGATTTACCGGGGAGCTGTTTTTT
CASRRSDRFTGELFF
>NA|TRBJ2-7|many|TRBV18
TGTGCCAGCTCACCTCCAGGGACCTCCTACGAGCAGTACTTC
CASSPPGTSYEQYF
>NA|TRBJ1-2|NA|TRBV10-3
TGTGCCGTCTCGACAGCGGCCTATGGCTACACCTTC
CAVSTAAYGYTF
>NA|TRBJ1-1|NA|TRBV27
TGTGCCAGCAGTTCGGCGGAGTGGCGAAGGAACACTGAAGCTTTCTTT
CASSSAEWRRNTEAFF
>TRBD2|TRBJ2-7|many|TRBV3-1
TGTGCCAGCAGCCAAGTCGGGACTAGCGTAAGACAGTACTTC
CASSQVGTSVRQYF
>NA|TRBJ2-2|few|TRBV14
TGTGCCAGCAGCATAGGGGACACCGGGGAGCTGTTTTTT
CASSIGDTGELFF
>TRBD1|TRBJ2-7|NA|TRBV19
TGTGCCAGTAGTCCTGGGACAGGGCTCTACGAGCAGTACTTC
CASSPGTGLYEQYF
>NA|TRBJ1-6|few|TRBV20-1
TGCAGTGCGGGGGTCCAACAGCAAATCTATAATTCACCCCTCCACTTT
CSAGVQQQIYNSPLHF
>TRBD1|TRBJ1-5|many|TRBV7-9
TGTGCCAGCAGCTCCGGACAGGGATTGGGAAGCAATCAGCCCCAGCATTTT
CASSSGQGLGSNQPQHF
>TRBD1|TRBJ1-2|NA|TRBV7-9
TGTGCCAGCAGCCAAGGACAGGGTACCCTCGGCTACACCTTC
CASSQGQGTLGYTF
>NA|TRBJ2-7|NA|TRBV28
TGTGCCAGCAGTTTAGCGGGAACAGACTACGAGCAGTACTTC
CASSLAGTDYEQYF
>NA|TRBJ2-3|many|TRBV4-2
TGTGCCAGCAGCCAAGATTGGGAGGGGGGCCCTAGCACAGATACGCAGTATTTT
CASSQDWEGGPSTDTQYF
>NA|TRBJ2-2|many|TRBV5-1
TGCGCCAGCAGCTTGATTCCCACAGCGGTGGCGGCCGGGGAGCTGTTTTTT
CASSLIPTAVAAGELFF
>NA|TRBJ1-2|NA|TRBV7-2
TGTGCCAGCAGTTTGGGGACAAAGGGATGGAATGGCTACACCTTC
CASSLGTKGWNGYTF
>NA|TRBJ2-5|NA|TRBV27
TGTGCCAGCAGCCCCCAGTTAACAGAGACCCAGTACTTC
CASSPQLTETQYF
>NA|TRBJ2-2|once|TRBV7-2
TGTGCCAGCAGCGCGCCGAAGGCAGGGGAGCTGTTTTTT
CASSAPKAGELFF
>NA|TRBJ2-5|medium-sized|TRBV7-7
TGTGCCAGCAGCCCAGGGAGACTCCTCCAAGAGACCCAGTACTTC
CASSPGRLLQETQYF
>NA|TRBJ1-2|many|TRBV4-3
TGCGCCAGCAGCCAAGCCCCCATGAGGGGGGACTATGGCTACACCTTC
CASSQAPMRGDYGYTF
>NA|TRBJ1-1|NA|TRBV18
TGTGCCAGCTCACCTGGGGGGGATACTGAAGCTTTCTTT
CASSPGGDTEAFF
>NA|TRBJ1-2|many|TRBV27
TGTGCCAGCAGTTTAACAGGGACCACTAACTATGGCTACACCTTC
CASSLTGTTNYGYTF
>NA|TRBJ2-3|few|TRBV28
TGTGCCAGCAGTTGGAGTGTTGGCAGAAGCACAGATACGCAGTATTTT
CASSWSVGRSTDTQYF
>NA|TRBJ2-1|NA|TRBV5-1
TGCGCCAGCAGCTTGGGGGCCGGCAATGAGCAGTTCTTC
CASSLGAGNEQFF
>NA|TRBJ2-5|many|TRBV12-3/TRBV12-4
TGTGCCAGCAGTTTTGAGGGAGAGACCCAGTACTTC
CASSFEGETQYF
>TRBD1|TRBJ1-5|many|TRBV7-2
TGTGCCAGCAGCTTCGGAACAGGGGGCAATCAGCCCCAGCATTTT
CASSFGTGGNQPQHF
>NA|TRBJ1-1|many|TRBV28
TGTGCCAGCAGTTTAGGGCCGAACACTGAAGCTTTCTTT
CASSLGPNTEAFF
>TRBD1|TRBJ2-3|NA|TRBV6-5
TGTGCCAGCAGCCTACAGGGGTTGATGACAGATACGCAGTATTTT
CASSLQGLMTDTQYF
>TRBD1|TRBJ2-5|NA|TRBV28
TGTGCCAGCAGTTTCCTGACAGGGGGCCCACCACAAGAGACCCAGTACTTC
CASSFLTGGPPQETQYF
>TRBD2|TRBJ2-4|few|TRBV5-1
TGCGCCAGCAGCTTGGCCTGGCGGGGGGACCTAAACATTCAGTACTTC
CASSLAWRGDLNIQYF
>NA|TRBJ2-1|many|TRBV20-1
TGCAGTGCTAGTTTGGGGGGGCAGTTGTTCTACAATGAGCAGTTCTTC
CSASLGGQLFYNEQFF
>TRBD1|TRBJ2-7|few|TRBV2
TGTGCCAGCAGTTCATCCGACAGGGGTAACTACGAGCAGTACTTC
CASSSSDRGNYEQYF
>NA|TRBJ2-7|NA|TRBV9
TGTGCCAGCAGCTTCACGACAAGACCCTACGAGCAGTACTTC
CASSFTTRPYEQYF
>NA|TRBJ1-1|few|TRBV29-1
TGCAGCGCCACAGGGTTTGGGACTGAAGCTTTCTTT
CSATGFGTEAFF
>NA|TRBJ2-6|many|TRBV29-1
TGCAGCGTTGCAGGGAAAGGGGCCAACGTCCTGACTTTC
CSVAGKGANVLTF
>NA|TRBJ1-6|many|TRBV28
TGTGCCAGCAGTTTGGTCGGGGGCAGACCCCTCCACTTT
CASSLVGGRPLHF
>TRBD2|TRBJ2-7|few|TRBV20-1
TGCAGTGCTCACCGACTAGCGGGGACCTTTGAGCAGTACTTC
CSAHRLAGTFEQYF
>NA|TRBJ1-1|few|TRBV12-2
TGTGCAAGTCGCTTAGCCCGACAGGAGGGTCCAGGGAACACTGAAGCTTTCTTT
CASRLARQEGPGNTEAFF
>TRBD2|TRBJ2-1|many|TRBV19
TGTGCCAGTAGTGTCCTAGCGGGGTGGAATGAGCAGTTCTTC
CASSVLAGWNEQFF
>NA|TRBJ2-2|few|TRBV29-1
TGCAGCGCCGTTTGGCCCGCGAACACCGGGGAGCTGTTTTTT
CSAVWPANTGELFF
>TRBD1|TRBJ1-4|NA|TRBV27
TGTGCCAGCAGCCTCCGACAGGGTCCCGAAAAACTGTTTTTT
CASSLRQGPEKLFF
>NA|TRBJ2-3|NA|TRBV28
TGTGCCAGCAGCATGATTGGGAGAGATACGCAGTATTTT
CASSMIGRDTQYF
>NA|TRBJ1-1|few|TRBV9
TGTGCCAGTACACGTGGTGTGCTGAACACTGAAGCTTTCTTT
CASTRGVLNTEAFF
>NA|TRBJ1-5|few|TRBV7-6
TGTGCCAGCAGCCCCGGACGCGGACTAAGCAGTAGCAATCAGCCCCAGCATTTT
CASSPGRGLSSSNQPQHF
>NA|TRBJ1-6|few|TRBV4-2
TGTGCCAGCAGCGGGCAGGGTGATTCACCCCTCCACTTT
CASSGQGDSPLHF
>NA|TRBJ2-7|NA|TRBV6-2/TRBV6-3
TGTGCCAGCAGTCCACGGCGGTGGCAGGGAGCCCCCTACGAGCAGTACTTC
CASSPRRWQGAPYEQYF
>TRBD1|TRBJ1-1|few|TRBV7-2
TGTGCCAGCAGCTTGGACAGGGGGCGAGCTTTCTTT
CASSLDRGRAFF
>NA|TRBJ1-2|NA|TRBV12-5
TGTGCTAGTAGGGGGAACTATGGCTACACCTTC
CASRGNYGYTF
>NA|TRBJ1-1|NA|TRBV9
TGTGCCAGCGGCCCAGTAGCTGAAGCTTTCTTT
CASGPVAEAFF
>NA|TRBJ2-7|few|TRBV27
TGTGCCAGCAGTCGACTCCCCGCAGCCTACGAGCAGTACTTC
CASSRLPAAYEQYF
>NA|TRBJ2-3|NA|TRBV29-1
TGCAGCGCTGGGAATCGAGATACGCAGTATTTT
CSAGNRDTQYF
>NA|TRBJ1-1|many|TRBV30
TGTGCCTGGAGTGTATCCGCGAGGACTGAAGCTTTCTTT
CAWSVSARTEAFF
>NA|TRBJ2-7|many|TRBV4-2
TGTGCCAGCAGCCAAGGCACCTACGAGCAGTACTTC
CASSQGTYEQYF
>NA|TRBJ1-2|many|TRBV7-9
TGTGCCAGCAGCTTAGAGTTGCGGGAGGGGAACTATGGCTACACCTTC
CASSLELREGNYGYTF
>NA|TRBJ2-3|NA|TRBV9
TGTGCCAGCAGCGTACTGGACACAGATACGCAGTATTTT
CASSVLDTDTQYF